The clone carrying this TCR beta chain was recorded once. This specimen belongs to a study of OX40 agonist ivuxolimab in advanced cancers. As for the study in general: The study treated patients with ivuxolimab, an agonistic anti-OX40 (CD134) antibody. Partial response was recorded in three patients: one hepatocellular carcinoma and two cutaneous melanoma cases.

Germline values: CDR1 LNHDA, CDR2 SQIVND (reference sequence). The CDR3 covers 13 residues. Deletions cut 7 bases from V and 7 bases from J, with 14 bases between. TCRdb's table, derived via immunoSEQ multiplex PCR, lists solely in-frame clones and lacks some. Among 50,000 to 75,000 clones listed, more than 90% were seen once. This material consisted of CD4+ or CD8+ T cells sorted from blood, taken in a trial of the OX40 agonist ivuxolimab. The chain recombines TRBV19 with TRBJ1-5; D is perhaps TRBD1 (6 bases). This clonotype originated in an adult with an advanced solid tumor such as melanoma, head and neck, liver or kidney cancer. The chain's CDR3 is CASKAQGHQPQHF. CDR3 bases: TGTGCCAGTAAAGCACAGGGTCACCAGCCCCAGCATTTT.